What follows are 5 T cell receptor beta chains derived from one specimen sequenced in a study of T cells in Graves' hyperthyroidism and ophthalmopathy. RNA transcripts were the template for amplifying TCR beta CDR3 regions. HTBI primers were used for first-round RT-PCR of the TCR CDR3. TCRdb independently ran MiXCR on the multiplex PCR reads; one entry per CDR3 protein. The data show around 560,000 distinct CDR3 sequences, around 15% seen once. Sequencing was carried out using blood. The source of these receptors is a woman between 18 and 29 years old with Graves' hyperthyroidism.

The J gene is TRBJ2-5, the V gene TRBV5-1, with D uncertain. CDR1 is SGHRS, CDR2 YFSETQ, per germline. The CDR3 is made up of 13 amino acids. Trimming took off 0 bases at V and 3 bases at J, with 6 bases between the two ends. The CDR3 loop is CASSLVYKETQYF. DNA of the CDR3: TGCGCCAGCAGCTTGGTTTATAAAGAGACCCAGTACTTC.

This clonotype was counted a few times. V and J are TRBV20-1 and TRBJ2-1, with 8 nucleotides matching TRBD1. J was trimmed by 5 bases and V by 0 bases; bases with no gene match: 6. Germline loops: CDR1 DFQATT, CDR2 SNEGSKA (reference sequence). This CDR3 region has 15 residues. In DNA form, the CDR3 reads TGCAGTGCTAGAGATCCCCGGACAGGGAACAATGAGCAGTTCTTC. Protein: CSARDPRTGNNEQFF.

The CDR3 is CATSRDGRPETQYF. For the CDR3, the DNA is TGTGCCACCAGCAGAGATGGGCGTCCGGAGACCCAGTACTTC. This chain joins TRBV15 and TRBJ2-5, with D unclear. Germline values: CDR1 LNHNV, CDR2 YYDKDF (reference sequence). This CDR3 contains 14 residues. V was pared by 0 bases and J by 5 bases, with 10 bases between.

In this sample, this clonotype turned up many times. V usage is TRBV30 and J usage is TRBJ1-3; a possible D gene is TRBD1 (5 bases). Trimming removed 1 base at V and 2 bases at J, with 6 bases between. Germline CDR1 reads GTSNPN; CDR2 reads SVGIG (reference sequence). This CDR3 spans 13 amino acids. CDR3: CAWSEGAGNTIYF. The CDR3 DNA follows: TGTGCCTGGAGTGAAGGGGCTGGAAACACCATATATTTT.

This clonotype has only a few counts. The rearrangement uses TRBV28 and TRBJ2-1; no clear D gene. The V end was cut by 7 bases, the J end by 6 bases, with 22 bases between. The germline CDR1 and CDR2 sequences are MDHEN and SYDVKM. The CDR3 extends over 16 amino acids. For the CDR3, the DNA is TGTGCCAGCAATCCTCTGATAAGGCAGACCCCCAATGAGCAGTTCTTC. Protein sequence: CASNPLIRQTPNEQFF.